A single sample gave rise to the 30 T cell receptor beta chains below, sequenced in a study of T cell repertoires in cytomegalovirus infection. MiXCR was run by TCRdb on the reads, yielding one entry per CDR3 protein. The table lists around 900,000 distinct CDR3 sequences, roughly 30% of them singletons. The antigens of these receptors remain unknown. Sequences were derived from cultured CD8+ T cells from PBMCs, sampled from culture after CMV antigen stimulation. Every receptor here comes from a human donor in good health (CMV status not recorded). Some clones in this sample may be carry-over from other donors' samples.

Worth noting for this clonotype: The junction departs from the called germline gene at one end, perhaps through a read error. The chain couples TRBV12-3 or TRBV12-4 to TRBJ1-2; unclear D gene. CDR3 length equals 14 residues. The DNA for the CDR3 is TGTGCCAGCAGTTTAAGGACCACTAACTATGGCTACATCTTC. Translation gives CASSLRTTNYGYIF.

V and J are TRBV9 and TRBJ2-1; TRBD2 aligns across 7 bases. V was pared by 0 bases and J by 7 bases, with 7 bases of the junction left unmatched. This CDR3 spans 15 amino acids. CDR1 and CDR2 from the germline V gene are SGDLS and YYNGEE. The CDR3 loop is CASSVAGGMMNEQFF. CDR3 nucleotide sequence: TGTGCCAGCAGCGTAGCCGGGGGGATGATGAATGAGCAGTTCTTC.

This clonotype showed up just a few times. The chain links TRBV25-1 to TRBJ2-7; weak D call: TRBD1 (5 bases). Germline V gene data show CDR1 as MGHDK and CDR2 as SYGVNS. The germline V and J ends were trimmed by 6 bases and 2 bases, with 11 bases remaining between them. The CDR3 length is 13 residues. The CDR3 nucleotides are TGTGCCAGCAGGAGCACAGGAGCCTACGAGCAGTACGTC. Translation gives CASRSTGAYEQYV.

The chain is built from TRBV11-1 and TRBJ2-7, with a tentative D call TRBD1 (7 bases). The V end lost 1 base, the J end lost 7 bases, and 11 bases lay between the germline ends. CDR3 length: 13 amino acids. The V gene's germline CDR1 is SGHAT and CDR2 FQDESV (reference sequence). The CDR3 spells CASSLEPGGEQYV. CDR3 in DNA: TGTGCCAGCAGCTTAGAGCCAGGGGGGGAGCAGTACGTC.

This clonotype was counted ten times or more. V and J are TRBV7-2 and TRBJ2-1, with TRBD2 matching 13 bases. Germline V gene data show CDR1 as SGHTA and CDR2 as FQGNSA. V was clipped by 3 bases and J by 1 base; unmatched bases: 3. CDR3 length: 17 amino acids. CDR3 sequence: CASSFRTSGGSYNEQFF. CDR3 nucleotide sequence: TGTGCCAGCAGCTTTCGGACTAGCGGGGGATCCTACAATGAGCAGTTCTTC.

In DNA, the CDR3 is TGTGCCAGCACCCCCTCGGGACAGACCGTCTACACCTTC. It codes for CASTPSGQTVYTF. The gene calls are TRBV6-6 and TRBJ1-2; TRBD1 aligns across 7 bases. From germline, CDR1 is MNHNY and CDR2 SVGAGI (reference sequence). The CDR3 loop spans 13 amino acids. The junction had 12 bases not matched to a gene; V was cut back by 7 bases and J by 10 bases.

A note on this clonotype: One end of the junction fails to match germline, which may point to a read error. The chain carries TRBV7-7 and TRBJ2-3; D is unresolved. This CDR3 spans 13 amino acids. Germline V gene sequence: CDR1 SSHAT, CDR2 FNYEAQ (reference sequence). CDR3 sequence (DNA): TGTGCTAGCAGCTTAGTGAGCTGGGATACGCAGTATTTT. This gives the protein CASSLVSWDTQYF. Supplemented by reference TRBV7-7 and TRBJ2-3, the full variable domain reads GAGVSQSPRYKVTKRGQDVTLRCDPISSHATLYWYQQALGQGPEFLTYFNYEAQPDKSGLPSDRFSAERPEGSISTLTIQRTEQRDSAMYRCASSLVSWDTQYFGPGTRLTVL.

This clonotype was found a few times. The chain joins TRBV11-1 to TRBJ2-2; 8 bases map to TRBD1. After removal of 5 bases from V and 3 bases from J, the junction contained 5 bases not matched to a gene. This CDR3 is 15 amino acids long. Per the germline V gene, CDR1 is SGHAT and CDR2 is FQDESV (reference sequence). In nucleotides, the CDR3 is TGTGCCAGCAGCCCCAGGGGGCGATACACCGGGGAGCTGTTTTTT. Its translation is CASSPRGRYTGELFF.

This sequence joins TRBV14 and TRBJ2-7; weak D call: TRBD2 (5 bases). V was clipped by 3 bases and J by 6 bases, with 15 bases between them. CDR1 SGHDN and CDR2 FVKESK come from the germline V gene. CDR3 length: 14 residues. The CDR3 loop reads CASSHAGLRVEQYF. The CDR3 DNA reads TGTGCCAGCAGCCACGCGGGTTTACGAGTCGAGCAGTACTTC.

This clonotype appeared a few times. J is TRBJ2-2 and V is TRBV18; 9 nucleotides agree with TRBD1. After removal of 2 bases from V and 0 bases from J, the junction contained 4 bases not matched to a gene. The CDR3 length is 17 residues. Germline CDR1 reads KGHSH; CDR2 reads LQKENI. The CDR3 protein is CASSPSRTGANTGELFF. The CDR3 region has the DNA TGTGCCAGCTCACCAAGTCGGACAGGGGCGAACACCGGGGAGCTGTTTTTT.

The chain employs TRBV27 and TRBJ1-1; D not certain. V lost 6 bases to trimming and J lost 1 base, with 12 bases between them. The germline gives CDR1 MNHEY, CDR2 SMNVEV (reference sequence). This CDR3 has 14 amino acids. DNA of the CDR3: TGTGCCAGCAGCCAACAAGGGCCGAACACTGAAGCTTTCTTT. Amino acids: CASSQQGPNTEAFF.

As to this clonotype: Being one base from a much bigger clone, this may be a read error. The J gene is TRBJ1-1, the V gene TRBV6-1; the D gene is possibly TRBD1 (5 bases). Germline V lookup: CDR1 MNHNS, CDR2 SASEGT. The CDR3 sequence is 12 residues long. V lost 6 bases, J lost 4 bases, and 9 bases lay in between. CDR3: CASRGGATEAFF. DNA of the CDR3: TGTGCCAGCAGGGGAGGGGCCACTGAAGCTTTCTTT.

This clonotype was picked up a small number of times. This chain uses TRBV20-1 with TRBJ2-7, with 13 bases lining up with TRBD2. The CDR3 has 19 amino acids. From germline, CDR1 is DFQATT and CDR2 SNEGSKA (reference sequence). The V gene end was trimmed by 4 bases and the J gene end by 3 bases; junction bases not matched to a gene: 18. The CDR3 nucleotides are TGCAGTGCTACAGGTCGCGGGACTAGCGGGACCCCATTACGCTACGAGCAGTACTTC. As protein: CSATGRGTSGTPLRYEQYF.

The chain's CDR3 is CASSLANNSPLHF. DNA for the CDR3: TGTGCCAGCAGTTTAGCCAACAATTCACCCCTCCACTTT. V and J are TRBV27 and TRBJ1-6; no clear D gene. This CDR3 is 13 amino acids long. Germline CDR1 MNHEY, CDR2 SMNVEV (reference sequence). V lost 2 bases to trimming and J lost 7 bases, with 6 bases between them.

This clonotype was detected a few times. V gene TRBV2 combines with J gene TRBJ2-5, with a possible D match to TRBD2 (6 bases). This CDR3 has 14 amino acids. V lost 6 bases and J lost 5, with 16 bases in between. Germline CDR1 SNHLY, CDR2 FYNNEI. The CDR3 coding sequence is TGTGCCAGCAGCCTCTGGGGGGACCCGGAGACCCAGTACTTC. Translation: CASSLWGDPETQYF.

This chain uses TRBV19 with TRBJ1-2; D gene ambiguous. The CDR3 extends over 14 amino acids. Germline V gene data show CDR1 as LNHDA and CDR2 as SQIVND (reference sequence). V was shortened by 7 bases and J by 2 bases, with 14 bases between the two germline ends. CDR3 loop: CASTTAGINYGYTF. CDR3 DNA sequence: TGTGCCAGTACCACTGCTGGGATCAACTATGGCTACACCTTC.

This sequence joins TRBV27 and TRBJ1-1, with D possibly matching TRBD1 (5 bases). V was shortened by 8 bases and J by 7 bases, with 14 bases between the two germline ends. Germline CDR1 MNHEY, CDR2 SMNVEV (reference sequence). The CDR3 sequence is 12 residues long. CDR3: CASSGGGNEAFF. DNA for the CDR3: TGTGCCAGCTCCGGGGGGGGGAATGAAGCTTTCTTT.

This clonotype appeared once. The gene calls are TRBV11-2 and TRBJ2-7; no reliable D call. The CDR3 consists of 14 residues. CDR1 SGHAT and CDR2 FQNNGV come from the germline V gene. The CDR3 DNA follows: TGTGCCAGCAGCTTGAGTCAACGGTTCTACGGGCAGTACGTC. It yields the protein CASSLSQRFYGQYV.

The chain has TRBV19 and TRBJ2-1, with D maybe TRBD2 (6 bases). Trimming stripped 10 bases from V and 5 bases from J, with 24 bases between. The CDR3 has 16 residues. Per germline, CDR1 LNHDA and CDR2 SQIVND (reference sequence). The CDR3 loop is CATRLKEAGNDNEQFF. DNA for the CDR3: TGTGCCACCCGTTTGAAGGAGGCGGGGAATGACAATGAGCAGTTCTTC.

The rearrangement links TRBV20-1 to TRBJ2-1; tentative D call: TRBD2 (5 bases). Looked up from germline, CDR1 is DFQATT and CDR2 is SNEGSKA (reference sequence). V lost 1 base, J lost 0 bases, and 13 bases lay in between. This CDR3 region has 16 residues. The CDR3 DNA reads TGCAGTGCTAGAGGGACTTCCTTTAGCTCCTACAATGAGCAGTTCTTC. Encoded protein: CSARGTSFSSYNEQFF.

V and J are TRBV2 and TRBJ1-1; maybe TRBD1 (5 bases). V gave up 2 bases and J gave up 6 bases, with 10 bases separating them. This CDR3 is 13 amino acids long. Germline assignment: CDR1 SNHLY and CDR2 FYNNEI. The CDR3 bases are TGTGCCAGCAGTGAAAGGGGTCTGGCTGAAGCTTTCTTT. Amino acids: CASSERGLAEAFF.

The chain has TRBV19 and TRBJ1-1, with 8 bases that match TRBD1. From germline, CDR1 is LNHDA and CDR2 SQIVND (reference sequence). The trim removed 5 bases at V and 0 bases at J, leaving 5 bases unmatched. The CDR3 has 15 residues. The CDR3 reads CASSPNRGVNTEAFF. CDR3 nucleotides: TGTGCCAGTAGTCCGAACAGGGGGGTGAACACTGAAGCTTTCTTT.

This clonotype was picked up a small number of times. The chain recombines TRBV28 with TRBJ2-3; TRBD1 might be the D (5 bases). The CDR3 has 17 amino acids. V was pared by 7 bases and J by 2 bases, with 22 bases between. Germline CDR1 is MDHEN and CDR2 is SYDVKM. In nucleotides, the CDR3 is TGTGCCAGCATCCCTTTAGGGGTAGAGCAACCCACAGATACGCAGTATTTT. It translates to CASIPLGVEQPTDTQYF. Full variable domain (rest looked up from reference TRBV28 and TRBJ2-3): DVKVTQSSRYLVKRTGEKVFLECVQDMDHENMFWYRQDPGLGLRLIYFSYDVKMKEKGDIPEGYSVSREKKERFSLILESASTNQTSMYLCASIPLGVEQPTDTQYFGPGTRLTVL.

The V gene is TRBV15, the J gene TRBJ1-3, with D perhaps matching TRBD1 (6 bases). The CDR3 sequence is 17 residues long. V was clipped by 2 bases and J by 7 bases, with 21 bases between them. CDR1 and CDR2 from the germline V gene are LNHNV and YYDKDF (reference sequence). The CDR3 is CATSRTIQGGPMNTIYF. As DNA, the CDR3 is TGTGCCACCAGCAGAACAATACAGGGCGGGCCGATGAACACCATATATTTT. The full variable domain, rest sourced from reference TRBV15 and TRBJ1-3, is DAMVIQNPRYQVTQFGKPVTLSCSQTLNHNVMYWYQQKSSQAPKLLFHYYDKDFNNEADTPDNFQSRRPNTSFCFLDIRSPGLGDTAMYLCATSRTIQGGPMNTIYFGEGSWLTVV.

The J gene is TRBJ2-3, the V gene TRBV28, with D possibly being TRBD2 (6 bases). CDR1 and CDR2 (germline): MDHEN, SYDVKM. The CDR3 sequence is 15 residues long. With 4 bases removed from V and 6 bases from J, the gap between germline ends came to 17 bases. The CDR3: CASSYSGDPGDTQYF. In nucleotides, the CDR3 is TGTGCCAGCAGTTATTCGGGGGACCCGGGGGATACGCAGTATTTT.

The sample holds a few counts of this clonotype. The DNA of the CDR3 is TGTGCCAGCAGTTTAGAGCGGCGCACAGATACGCAGTATTTT. This gives the protein CASSLERRTDTQYF. V gene TRBV12-3 or TRBV12-4 combines with J gene TRBJ2-3, with D tentatively TRBD2 (5 bases). The CDR3 spans 14 residues. Trimming took 1 base from V and 1 from J, leaving 6 bases between them.

This clonotype was seen more than once but under ten times. In nucleotides, the CDR3 is TGTGCCAGCAGCCAAGATCTCAGGCAGGACAAAGAGACCCAGTACTTC. This codes for CASSQDLRQDKETQYF. The chain uses TRBV14 and TRBJ2-5; D might be TRBD1 (5 bases). This CDR3 region has 16 residues. CDR1 and CDR2 (germline): SGHDN, FVKESK. Trimming took off 0 bases at V and 3 bases at J, with 14 bases between the two ends.

V and J are TRBV11-3 and TRBJ2-5, with TRBD1 as a possible D gene (6 bases). The CDR3 totals 14 residues. Trimming cost V 4 bases and J 2 bases, with 11 bases left between them. The germline V gene encodes CDR1 SGHNT and CDR2 YENEEA. CDR3 nucleotide sequence: TGTGCCAGCAGCTCAGGGGTGGGTCAAGAGACCCAGTACTTC. Translation: CASSSGVGQETQYF.

CDR3 region: CSATEGEAFF. The CDR3, as DNA: TGCAGTGCTACCGAAGGTGAAGCTTTCTTT. This chain joins TRBV20-1 and TRBJ1-1; D remains ambiguous. This CDR3 comprises 10 residues. CDR1 is DFQATT, CDR2 SNEGSKA, per germline (reference sequence). V was shortened by 4 bases and J by 7 bases, with 7 bases between the two germline ends.

This clonotype occurred a few times. The chain uses TRBV11-2 and TRBJ2-4; 7 bases map to TRBD2. There are 16 residues in the CDR3. From germline, CDR1 is SGHAT and CDR2 FQNNGV. V shed 1 base and J 4 bases; nucleotides not matched to a gene: 7. CDR3 nucleotides: TGTGCCAGCAGCTTAGGCCCTAGCGGAACAAAAAACATTCAGTACTTC. Its translation: CASSLGPSGTKNIQYF.